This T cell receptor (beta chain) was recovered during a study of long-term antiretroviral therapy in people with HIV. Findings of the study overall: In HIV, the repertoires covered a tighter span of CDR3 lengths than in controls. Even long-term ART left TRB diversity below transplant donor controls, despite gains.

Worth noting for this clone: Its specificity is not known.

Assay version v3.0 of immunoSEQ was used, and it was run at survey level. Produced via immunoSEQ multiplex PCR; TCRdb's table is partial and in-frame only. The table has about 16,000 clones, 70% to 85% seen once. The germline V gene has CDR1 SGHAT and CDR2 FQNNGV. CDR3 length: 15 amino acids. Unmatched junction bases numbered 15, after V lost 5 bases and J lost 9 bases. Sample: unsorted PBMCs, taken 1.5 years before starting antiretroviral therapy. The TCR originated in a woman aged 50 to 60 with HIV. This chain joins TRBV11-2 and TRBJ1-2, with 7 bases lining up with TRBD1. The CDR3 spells CASSPGAQGESSYTF. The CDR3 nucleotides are TGTGCCAGCAGCCCCGGCGCGCAGGGGGAGAGTAGCTACACCTTC.